This T cell receptor (beta chain) was obtained from a study of blood T cell repertoires in COVID-19. Only in-frame clones appear in the TCRdb table, and some are missing; sequencing was by immunoSEQ multiplex PCR. This sample carries approximately 300,000 clones, 70% to 90% of them seen once, and the ten largest clones take about 6%. Germline V CDR1 and CDR2: SGHDT, YYEEEE. This CDR3 spans 16 amino acids. Trimming removed 2 bases from V and 2 bases from J, with 11 bases in between. The sample taken for sequencing was peripheral blood. This sequence originates from a woman between 50 and 59 years old with COVID-19, enrolled during active disease. The chain is built from TRBV5-6 and TRBJ2-6; D is unclear. The CDR3 DNA is TGTGCCAGCAGCTTTGGTAAAGGAGCTGGGGCCAACGTCCTGACTTTC. Translation gives CASSFGKGAGANVLTF.